This T cell receptor (beta chain) was captured by sequencing in a study of T cells in Graves' hyperthyroidism and ophthalmopathy. TCR beta CDR3 regions were amplified from RNA transcripts. A first-round RT-PCR of the TCR CDR3 used the HTBI primer set. MiXCR, run by TCRdb on the multiplex PCR reads, gives a single entry per CDR3 protein. The sample includes approximately 510,000 distinct CDR3 sequences, more than 20% of them seen just once. It was considered stable Graves' hyperthyroidism when ophthalmopathy did not progress within 18 months. This clonotype has a count of ten or more. The germline V gene encodes CDR1 SGDLS and CDR2 YYNGEE. CDR3 size: 15 residues. V lost 4 bases, J lost 2 bases, and 8 bases stayed unmatched.

This chain uses TRBV9 with TRBJ2-7, with 8 bases identical to TRBD2. The sequencing sample was made of blood. This TCR was sampled from a young man with Graves' hyperthyroidism. The CDR3 bases are TGTGCCAGCAGCTACTCGGGGGGGGGCCCCTACGAGCAGTACTTC. Translated: CASSYSGGGPYEQYF.